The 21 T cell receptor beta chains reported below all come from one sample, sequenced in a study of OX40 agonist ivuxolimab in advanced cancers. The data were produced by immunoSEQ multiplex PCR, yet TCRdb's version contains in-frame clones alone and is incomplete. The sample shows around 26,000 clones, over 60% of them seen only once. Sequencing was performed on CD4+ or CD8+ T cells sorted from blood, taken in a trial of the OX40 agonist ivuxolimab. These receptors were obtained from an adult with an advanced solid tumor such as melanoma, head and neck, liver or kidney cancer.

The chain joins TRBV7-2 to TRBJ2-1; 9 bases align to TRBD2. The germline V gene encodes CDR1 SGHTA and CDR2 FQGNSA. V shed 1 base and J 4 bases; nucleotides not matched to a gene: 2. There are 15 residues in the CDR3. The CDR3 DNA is TGTGCCAGCAGCTTAGGCGGGGGGGTATACAATGAGCAGTTCTTC. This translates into CASSLGGGVYNEQFF.

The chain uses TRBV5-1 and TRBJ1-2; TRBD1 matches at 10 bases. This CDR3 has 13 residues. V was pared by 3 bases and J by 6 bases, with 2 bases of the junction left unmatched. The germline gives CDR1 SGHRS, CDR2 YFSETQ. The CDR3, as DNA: TGCGCCAGCAGCTGGGGGACAGGGGATGGCTACACCTTC. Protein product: CASSWGTGDGYTF.

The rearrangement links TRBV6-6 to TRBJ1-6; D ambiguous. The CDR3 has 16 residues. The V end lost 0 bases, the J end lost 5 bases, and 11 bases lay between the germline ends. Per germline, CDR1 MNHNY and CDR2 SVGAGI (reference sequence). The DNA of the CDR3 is TGTGCCAGCAGTTACTCGATAGCCCGGCATAATTCACCCCTCCACTTT. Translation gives CASSYSIARHNSPLHF.

In DNA form, the CDR3 reads TGTGCCAGCAGTTACTCTAGCGGGGGGGCAAATACGCAGTATTTT. Amino acid sequence: CASSYSSGGANTQYF. The rearrangement uses TRBV6-5 and TRBJ2-3; 11 bases are shared with TRBD2. CDR3 length: 15 amino acids. Germline CDR1 and CDR2: MNHEY and SVGAGI. Losses at the gene ends were 0 bases for V and 7 bases for J; bases not matched to a gene: 3.

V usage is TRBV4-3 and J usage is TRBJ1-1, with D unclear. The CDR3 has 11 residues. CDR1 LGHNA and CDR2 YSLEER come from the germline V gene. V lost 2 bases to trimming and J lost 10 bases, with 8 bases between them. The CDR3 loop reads CASSQRERAFF. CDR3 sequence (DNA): TGCGCCAGCAGCCAAAGGGAACGAGCTTTCTTT.

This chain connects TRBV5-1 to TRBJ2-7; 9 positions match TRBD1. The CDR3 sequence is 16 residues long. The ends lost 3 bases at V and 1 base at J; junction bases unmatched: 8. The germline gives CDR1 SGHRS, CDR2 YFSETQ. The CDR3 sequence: CASSSGQGRPSYEQYF. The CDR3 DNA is TGCGCCAGCAGCTCCGGACAGGGGCGCCCATCCTACGAGCAGTACTTC.

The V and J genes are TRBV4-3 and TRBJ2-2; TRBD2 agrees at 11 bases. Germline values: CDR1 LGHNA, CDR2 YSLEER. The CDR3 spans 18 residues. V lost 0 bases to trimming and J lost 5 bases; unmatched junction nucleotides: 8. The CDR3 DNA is TGCGCCAGCAGCCAAGATGTAGCGGGGGGGCCAAAGACCGGGGAGCTGTTTTTT. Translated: CASSQDVAGGPKTGELFF.

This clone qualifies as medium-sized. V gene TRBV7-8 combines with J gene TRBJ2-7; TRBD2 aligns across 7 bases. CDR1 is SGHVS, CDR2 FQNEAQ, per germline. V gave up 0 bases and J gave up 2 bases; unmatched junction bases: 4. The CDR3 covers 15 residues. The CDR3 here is CASSLAGGWAYEQYF. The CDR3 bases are TGTGCCAGCAGCTTAGCGGGGGGGTGGGCCTACGAGCAGTACTTC.

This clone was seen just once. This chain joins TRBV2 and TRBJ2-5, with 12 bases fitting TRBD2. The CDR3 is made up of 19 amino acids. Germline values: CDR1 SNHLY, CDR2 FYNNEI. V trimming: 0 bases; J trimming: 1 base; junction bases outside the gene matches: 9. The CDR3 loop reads CASSEAWLAGGSTQETQYF. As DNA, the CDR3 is TGTGCCAGCAGTGAAGCCTGGCTAGCGGGGGGGTCAACCCAAGAGACCCAGTACTTC. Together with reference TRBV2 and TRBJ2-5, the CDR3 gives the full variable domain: EPEVTQTPSHQVTQMGQEVILRCVPISNHLYFYWYRQILGQKVEFLVSFYNNEISEKSEIFDDQFSVERPDGSNFTLKIRSTKLEDSAMYFCASSEAWLAGGSTQETQYFGPGTRLLVL.

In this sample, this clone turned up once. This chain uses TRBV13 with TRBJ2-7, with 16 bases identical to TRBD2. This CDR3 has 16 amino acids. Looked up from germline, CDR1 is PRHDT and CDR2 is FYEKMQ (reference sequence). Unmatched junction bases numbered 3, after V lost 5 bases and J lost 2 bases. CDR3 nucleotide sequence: TGTGCCAGCAGCACCGGGACTAGCGGGGGGGCCTACGAGCAGTACTTC. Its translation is CASSTGTSGGAYEQYF. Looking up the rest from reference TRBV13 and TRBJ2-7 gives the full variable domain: AAGVIQSPRHLIKEKRETATLKCYPIPRHDTVYWYQQGPGQDPQFLISFYEKMQSDKGSIPDRFSAQQFSDYHSELNMSSLELGDSALYFCASSTGTSGGAYEQYFGPGTRLTVT.

DNA of the CDR3: TGTGCCAGCAGCGCCGGGGGGGCCTGGGCAGATACGCAGTATTTT. Its translation is CASSAGGAWADTQYF. The chain carries TRBV9 and TRBJ2-3; 8 nucleotides agree with TRBD2. The V gene end was trimmed by 3 bases and the J gene end by 4 bases; junction bases not matched to a gene: 7. Germline V lookup: CDR1 SGDLS, CDR2 YYNGEE. The length of the CDR3 is 15 residues.

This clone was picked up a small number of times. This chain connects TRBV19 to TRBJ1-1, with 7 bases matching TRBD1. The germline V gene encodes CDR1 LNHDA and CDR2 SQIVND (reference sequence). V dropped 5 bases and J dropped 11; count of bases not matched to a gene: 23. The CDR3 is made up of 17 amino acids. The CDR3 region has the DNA TGTGCCAGTAGTCCCCAGGTTTACGGGACAGAGATTAGATCGGCTTTCTTT. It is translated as CASSPQVYGTEIRSAFF.

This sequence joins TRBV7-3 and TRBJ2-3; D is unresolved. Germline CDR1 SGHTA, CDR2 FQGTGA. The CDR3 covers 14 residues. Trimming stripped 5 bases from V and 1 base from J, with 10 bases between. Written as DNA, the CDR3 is TGTGCCAGCAGCCCCGGTGGAGGCACAGATACGCAGTATTTT. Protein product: CASSPGGGTDTQYF.

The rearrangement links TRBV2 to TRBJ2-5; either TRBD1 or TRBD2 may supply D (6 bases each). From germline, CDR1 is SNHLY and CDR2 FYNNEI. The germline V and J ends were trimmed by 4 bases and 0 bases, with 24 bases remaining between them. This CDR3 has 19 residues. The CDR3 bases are TGTGCCAGCAGTGTTAGCGGTTGGAGGGGGGCCTCGTACCAAGAGACCCAGTACTTC. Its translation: CASSVSGWRGASYQETQYF.

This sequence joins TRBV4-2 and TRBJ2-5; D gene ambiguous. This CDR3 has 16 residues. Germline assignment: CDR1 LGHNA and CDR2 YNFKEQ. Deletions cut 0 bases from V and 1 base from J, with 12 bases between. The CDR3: CASSQDALNGQETQYF. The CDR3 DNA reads TGTGCCAGCAGCCAAGATGCCTTGAACGGCCAAGAGACCCAGTACTTC.

The CDR3: CASSQTGNYGYTF. The CDR3 DNA reads as TGTGCCAGTAGCCAGACAGGGAACTATGGCTACACCTTC. The V gene is TRBV19, the J gene TRBJ1-2, with 7 bases aligning to TRBD1. CDR1 and CDR2 (germline): LNHDA, SQIVND (reference sequence). This CDR3 spans 13 amino acids. The ends lost 6 bases at V and 2 bases at J; junction bases unmatched: 3.

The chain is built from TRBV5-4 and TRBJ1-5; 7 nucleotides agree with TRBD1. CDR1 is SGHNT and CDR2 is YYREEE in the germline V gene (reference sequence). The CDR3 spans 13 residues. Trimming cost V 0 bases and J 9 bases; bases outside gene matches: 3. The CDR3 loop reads CASSLGQGGPQHF. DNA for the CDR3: TGTGCCAGCAGCTTGGGGCAGGGGGGGCCCCAGCATTTT.

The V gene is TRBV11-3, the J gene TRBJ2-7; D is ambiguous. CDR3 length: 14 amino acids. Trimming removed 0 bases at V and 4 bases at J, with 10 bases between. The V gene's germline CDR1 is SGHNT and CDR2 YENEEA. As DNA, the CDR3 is TGTGCCAGCAGCTTAGAAGGATATCGGTACGAGCAGTACTTC. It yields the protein CASSLEGYRYEQYF. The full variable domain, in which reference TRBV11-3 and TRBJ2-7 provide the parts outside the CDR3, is EAGVVQSPRYKIIEKKQPVAFWCNPISGHNTLYWYLQNLGQGPELLIRYENEEAVDDSQLPKDRFSAERLKGVDSTLKIQPAELGDSAVYLCASSLEGYRYEQYFGPGTRLTVT.

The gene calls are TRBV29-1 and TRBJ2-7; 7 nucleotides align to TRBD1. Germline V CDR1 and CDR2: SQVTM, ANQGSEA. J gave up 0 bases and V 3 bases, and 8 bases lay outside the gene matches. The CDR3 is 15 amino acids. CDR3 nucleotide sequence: TGCAGCGTTGAGGACACAGGGGCGAGCTCCTACGAGCAGTACTTC. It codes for CSVEDTGASSYEQYF.

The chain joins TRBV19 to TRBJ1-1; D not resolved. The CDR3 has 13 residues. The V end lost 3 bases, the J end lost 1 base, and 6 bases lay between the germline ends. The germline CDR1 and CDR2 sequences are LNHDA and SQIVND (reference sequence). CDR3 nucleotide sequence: TGTGCCAGTAGTATCACACAGAACACTGAAGCTTTCTTT. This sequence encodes CASSITQNTEAFF.

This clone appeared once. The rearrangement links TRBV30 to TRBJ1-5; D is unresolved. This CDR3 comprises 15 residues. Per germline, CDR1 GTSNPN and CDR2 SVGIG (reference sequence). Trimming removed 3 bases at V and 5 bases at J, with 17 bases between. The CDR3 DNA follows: TGTGCCTGGAGCGCGCGAGAGGGCTACTATCAGCCCCAGCATTTT. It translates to CAWSAREGYYQPQHF.